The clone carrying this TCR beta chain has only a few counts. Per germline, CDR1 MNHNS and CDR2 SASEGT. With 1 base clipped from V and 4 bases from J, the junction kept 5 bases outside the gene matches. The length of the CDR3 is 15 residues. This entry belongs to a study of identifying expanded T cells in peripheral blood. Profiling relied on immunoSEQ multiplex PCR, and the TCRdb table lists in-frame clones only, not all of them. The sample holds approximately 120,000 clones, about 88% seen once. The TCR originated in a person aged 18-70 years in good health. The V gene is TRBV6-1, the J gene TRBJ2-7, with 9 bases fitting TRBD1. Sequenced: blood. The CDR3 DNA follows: TGTGCCAGCAGTGAAGTGTACAGGGGGCGTTACGAGCAGTACTTC. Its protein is CASSEVYRGRYEQYF.